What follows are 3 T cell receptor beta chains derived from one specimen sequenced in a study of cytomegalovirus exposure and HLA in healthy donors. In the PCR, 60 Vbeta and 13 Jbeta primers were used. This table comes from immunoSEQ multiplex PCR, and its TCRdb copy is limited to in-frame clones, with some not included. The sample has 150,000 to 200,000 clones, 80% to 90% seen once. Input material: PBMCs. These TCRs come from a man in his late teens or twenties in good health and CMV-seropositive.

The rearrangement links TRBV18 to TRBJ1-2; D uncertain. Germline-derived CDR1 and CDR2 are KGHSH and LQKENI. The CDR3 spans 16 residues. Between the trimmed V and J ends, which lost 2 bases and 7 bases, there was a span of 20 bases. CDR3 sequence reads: CASSPNSDGVPSGYTF. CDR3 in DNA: TGTGCCAGCTCACCAAACTCCGACGGGGTCCCAAGTGGCTACACCTTC.

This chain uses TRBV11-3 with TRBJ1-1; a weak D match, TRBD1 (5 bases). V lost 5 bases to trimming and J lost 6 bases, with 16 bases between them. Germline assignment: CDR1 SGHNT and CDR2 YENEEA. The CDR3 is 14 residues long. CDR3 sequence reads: CASSPQTGGAEAFF. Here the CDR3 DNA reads TGTGCCAGCAGCCCGCAAACAGGTGGGGCTGAAGCTTTCTTT.

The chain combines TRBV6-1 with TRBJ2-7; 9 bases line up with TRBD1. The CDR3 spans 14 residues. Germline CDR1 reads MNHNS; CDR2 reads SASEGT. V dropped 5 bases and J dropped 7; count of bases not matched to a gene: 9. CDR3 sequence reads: CASSSRDRDGEQYF. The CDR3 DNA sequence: TGTGCCAGCAGTAGCCGGGACAGGGACGGGGAGCAGTACTTC.